This entry describes one T cell receptor (beta chain). One entry per CDR3 protein results from TCRdb running MiXCR on the 5' RACE reads. The sample has about 470,000 distinct CDR3 sequences, over 15% seen once; the top ten hold 9% to 15%. These data come from a study of T-cell memory formation after mild COVID-19. The ends were cut back, 4 bases at V and 4 bases at J, with 11 bases in the middle. Germline loops: CDR1 SNHLY, CDR2 FYNNEI. The CDR3 runs 14 residues. Sequences were obtained from PBMCs or a T cell subset sorted from them (not recorded which). The gene calls are TRBV2 and TRBJ2-1, with D tentatively TRBD1 or TRBD2 (5 bases each). This TCR came from an adult woman who had mild COVID-19 (a few samples of this study predate the infection). Cell type and time point are not known. CDR3: CASSGPGRYNEQFF. The CDR3 coding sequence is TGTGCCAGCAGTGGACCGGGACGGTACAATGAGCAGTTCTTC.